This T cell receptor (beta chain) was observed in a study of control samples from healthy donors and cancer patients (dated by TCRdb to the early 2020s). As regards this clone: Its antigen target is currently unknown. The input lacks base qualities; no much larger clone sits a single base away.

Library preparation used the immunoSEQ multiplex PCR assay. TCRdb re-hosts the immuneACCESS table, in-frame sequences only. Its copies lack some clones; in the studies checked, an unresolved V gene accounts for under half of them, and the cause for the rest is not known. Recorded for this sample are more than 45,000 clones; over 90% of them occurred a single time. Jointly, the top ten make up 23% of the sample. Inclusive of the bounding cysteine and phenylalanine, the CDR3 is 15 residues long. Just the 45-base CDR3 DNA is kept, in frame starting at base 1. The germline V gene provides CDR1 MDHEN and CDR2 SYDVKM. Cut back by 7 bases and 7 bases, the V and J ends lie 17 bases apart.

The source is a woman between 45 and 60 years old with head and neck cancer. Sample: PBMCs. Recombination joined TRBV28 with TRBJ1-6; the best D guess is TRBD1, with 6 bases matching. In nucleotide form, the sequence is TGTGCCAGCAAGAACAGGGCCGGCGGGAATTCACCCCTCCACTTT. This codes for CASKNRAGGNSPLHF. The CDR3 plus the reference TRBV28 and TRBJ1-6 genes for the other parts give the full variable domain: DVKVTQSSRYLVKRTGEKVFLECVQDMDHENMFWYRQDPGLGLRLIYFSYDVKMKEKGDIPEGYSVSREKKERFSLILESASTNQTSMYLCASKNRAGGNSPLHFGNGTRLTVT.